This paragraph reports one TCR beta chain. Its antigen is not identified. This sample stems from a study of cytomegalovirus exposure and HLA in healthy donors. The overall study: Earlier findings included 117 million unique TCR beta sequences obtained from about 179 million T cells. Study-level results: The only immune exposure information that was available was CMV serostatus. Diagnosis of cytomegalovirus status made by the classifier reportedly showed high specificity and sensitivity.

The PCR was carried out with 60 Vbeta primers and 13 Jbeta primers. Clones were sequenced by immunoSEQ multiplex PCR, and TCRdb holds only the in-frame ones, with some missing. This sample yields some 130,000 clones, of which 75% to 85% are seen a single time; about 2% belongs to the top ten. In nominal health when sampled, donors likely had unrecorded immune exposures nonetheless. The sequence was collected from a man aged 18 to 29 in good health and CMV-seronegative. The sample consisted of PBMCs.

In nucleotides, the CDR3 is TGTGCCAGCAGCCAAGAATCGCTCAGGGGCCTGCCCGCTTTCTTT. Translation gives CASSQESLRGLPAFF. The gene calls are TRBV14 and TRBJ1-1; D possibly corresponds to TRBD1 (6 bases). This CDR3 has 15 amino acids. Trimming cost V 0 bases and J 11 bases, with 19 bases left between them. Germline CDR1 reads SGHDN; CDR2 reads FVKESK.